This TCR beta chain appears in the sequencing data of a study of CD8 T cells in ankylosing spondylitis. Points from the study as a whole: Ankylosing spondylitis blood appeared to be characterized by a TCR beta motif of about 8 highly homologous variants.

The CDR3 totals 17 residues. Germline-derived CDR1 and CDR2 are MDHEN and SYDVKM. V dropped 3 bases and J dropped 5 bases, with 19 bases sitting between them. This clonotype was observed a handful of times. The antigen remains unidentified. Using its own MiXCR run on the 5' RACE reads, TCRdb lists one record per CDR3 protein. The sample carries approximately 300,000 distinct CDR3 sequences, roughly 8% recorded once. This receptor was obtained from a male donor with ankylosing spondylitis. Sequenced material: blood, either unsorted or a sorted T cell fraction (not recorded which). J is TRBJ2-2 and V is TRBV28; possible D gene TRBD1, 5 bases. The CDR3 protein is CASSFGNRQGWTGELFF. The CDR3 nucleotides are TGTGCCAGCAGTTTTGGTAACCGGCAGGGATGGACCGGGGAGCTGTTTTTT. Complete variable domain (other parts from reference TRBV28 and TRBJ2-2): DVKVTQSSRYLVKRTGEKVFLECVQDMDHENMFWYRQDPGLGLRLIYFSYDVKMKEKGDIPEGYSVSREKKERFSLILESASTNQTSMYLCASSFGNRQGWTGELFFGEGSRLTVL.